These T cell receptor beta chains were read from a single sample in a study of vaccination and CD4 T cells after COVID-19. Their antigen targets remain unknown. TCRdb processed the PCR reads anew with MiXCR; each CDR3 protein has one entry. The data show about 14,000 distinct CDR3 sequences, about 60% seen once. Sequencing was performed on CD4+ T cells from blood, cultured in vitro. These receptors were taken from a human donor who had recovered from COVID-19. CDR3s include the opening cysteine and the closing phenylalanine or tryptophan. D genes are given only for firm matches. Expanded clones get a size class; other rows say once, few or many, or leave the size out.

>.|TRBV28|.|TRBJ2-7|11
TGTGCCACCTGGGGAGTATACGAGCAGTACTTC
CATWGVYEQYF
>.|TRBV27|few|TRBJ2-1|14
TGTGCCAGCAGTTTAACGTCACTAGCTAATGAGCAGTTCTTC
CASSLTSLANEQFF
>TRBD1|TRBV24-1|few|TRBJ2-7|15
TGTGCCACCAGTGACCCCGGGACAGGGTCCCACGAGCAGTACTTC
CATSDPGTGSHEQYF
>.|TRBV7-3|few|TRBJ2-2|14
TGTGCCAGCAGCCCCACAGGAAACGCCGGGGAGCTGTTTTTT
CASSPTGNAGELFF
>.|TRBV7-9|few|TRBJ2-7|11
TGTGCCAGCAGCTTAGGGGTCGAGCAGTACTTC
CASSLGVEQYF
>.|TRBV19|.|TRBJ1-2|14
TGTGCCAGTTACTCCACAGGGTATGGGTATGGCTACACCTTC
CASYSTGYGYGYTF
>.|TRBV20-1|few|TRBJ1-1|14
TGCAGTGCTCAAGAAAGGACAGCCCTAGTTGAAGCTTTCTTT
CSAQERTALVEAFF
>.|TRBV7-9|.|TRBJ2-4|14
TGTGCCAGCAGCTTTTCTGGTCTAGGGGACATTCAGTACTTC
CASSFSGLGDIQYF
>.|TRBV20-1|.|TRBJ1-4|15
TGCAGTGCTAGAGATATTAGGGATACTAATGAAAAACTGTTTTTT
CSARDIRDTNEKLFF
>.|TRBV2|.|TRBJ1-1|15
TGTGCCAGCAGTCCGGGGCAAGGGGTCAACACTGAAGCTTTCTTT
CASSPGQGVNTEAFF
>.|TRBV20-1|.|TRBJ2-3|13
TGCAGTGCTAGATCCGGTAGCACAGATACGCAGTATTTT
CSARSGSTDTQYF
>.|TRBV6-2/TRBV6-3|.|TRBJ1-1|15
TGTGCCAGCAGTTACTCGCAGCAGGGGCTCACTGAAGCTTTCTTT
CASSYSQQGLTEAFF
>.|TRBV5-6|.|TRBJ1-2|12
TGTGCCAGCAGCGTGGACAACTATGGCTACACCTTC
CASSVDNYGYTF
>.|TRBV5-4|once|TRBJ2-5|14
TGTGCCAGCAGCCTGGGGGGAGTACGAGAGACCCAGTACTTC
CASSLGGVRETQYF
>.|TRBV25-1|.|TRBJ1-6|14
TGTGCCAGCAGTGTTACAGGGTTGAATTCACCCCTCCACTTT
CASSVTGLNSPLHF
>.|TRBV12-3/TRBV12-4|.|TRBJ2-2|14
TGTGCCAGCAGTCAGGCGGCGGGAAGCGGGGAGCTGTTTTTT
CASSQAAGSGELFF
>.|TRBV2|.|TRBJ1-2|13
TGTGCCAGCAGCCGACAGAGAGACTATGGCTACACCTTC
CASSRQRDYGYTF
>.|TRBV27|few|TRBJ1-6|15
TGTGCCAGCAGTGCTTCCGGGACGGATAATTCACCCCTCCACTTT
CASSASGTDNSPLHF
>TRBD2|TRBV7-3|few|TRBJ2-3|15
TGTGCCAGCAGTCCTCTAGCGGGAGGGTCAGATACGCAGTATTTT
CASSPLAGGSDTQYF
>TRBD2|TRBV20-1|hyperexpanded|TRBJ2-7|15
TGCAGTGCTGGACTCCCACTAGCGGACCACTACGAGCAGTACTTC
CSAGLPLADHYEQYF
>TRBD1|TRBV25-1|.|TRBJ2-1|15
TGTGCCAGCAGTCCAGGGGACAGGGACTACAATGAGCAGTTCTTC
CASSPGDRDYNEQFF
>.|TRBV24-1|.|TRBJ2-7|13
TGTGCCACCAGTGAGCCGACAGCGCGCGAGCAGTACTTC
CATSEPTAREQYF
>.|TRBV7-9|.|TRBJ1-1|14
TGTGCCAGCAGCCTACAGGGTCGGAACACTGAAGCTTTCTTT
CASSLQGRNTEAFF
>.|TRBV20-1|.|TRBJ1-5|12
TGCAGTGCTAGGGATTCGTTTAGGGCCCAGCATTTT
CSARDSFRAQHF
>.|TRBV20-1|.|TRBJ2-1|14
TGCAGTGCGGGAGGGGGCGTATCCTACAATGAGCAGTTCTTC
CSAGGGVSYNEQFF
>.|TRBV20-1|.|TRBJ2-1|12
TGCAGTGCTAAAGATCTGAACAATGAGCAGTTCTTC
CSAKDLNNEQFF
>.|TRBV6-1|.|TRBJ2-3|13
TGTGCCAGCCGGAGGGGCGCCTCGGATACGCAGTATTTT
CASRRGASDTQYF
>.|TRBV6-2/TRBV6-3|.|TRBJ2-7|13
TGTGCCACCGTAAGGGACGGTTCCTACGAGCAGTACTTC
CATVRDGSYEQYF
>.|TRBV7-9|.|TRBJ2-3|15
TGTGCCAGCAGCTTAGGACAGCTTTCCACAGATACGCAGTATTTT
CASSLGQLSTDTQYF
>.|TRBV27|.|TRBJ2-3|14
TGTGCCAGCAGTTTTCAGGGATCCACAGATACGCAGTATTTT
CASSFQGSTDTQYF
>TRBD1|TRBV12-3/TRBV12-4|.|TRBJ1-6|16
TGTGCCAGCAGTTTACGGACAGGGTCCTATAATTCACCCCTCCACTTT
CASSLRTGSYNSPLHF
>.|TRBV27|.|TRBJ1-6|14
TGTGCCAGCAGACGACCACTGGGTAATTCACCCCTCCACTTT
CASRRPLGNSPLHF
>TRBD2|TRBV29-1|.|TRBJ2-5|13
TGCAGCGTCAGTGTAGCGGGAGGGGAGACCCAGTACTTC
CSVSVAGGETQYF
>.|TRBV6-1|few|TRBJ1-2|12
TGTGCCATCACACGGACGACCTATGGCTACACCTTC
CAITRTTYGYTF
>.|TRBV2|.|TRBJ2-3|14
TGTGCCAGCAGCTGGACTTCCCACACAGATACGCAGTATTTT
CASSWTSHTDTQYF
>.|TRBV20-1|few|TRBJ2-5|12
TGCAGTGCTGAGGTAGTCCAAGAGACCCAGTACTTC
CSAEVVQETQYF
>.|TRBV7-8|few|TRBJ1-2|16
TGTGCCAGCAGTTCAAGCGCGGCGGGCTTTAACTATGGCTACACCTTC
CASSSSAAGFNYGYTF
>TRBD2|TRBV7-2|few|TRBJ2-5|14
TGTGCCAGCTCCAACCCGGGGGGTTTCGAGACCCAGTACTTC
CASSNPGGFETQYF
>.|TRBV15|large|TRBJ2-7|15
TGTGCCACCAGCAGAGATCTGGGCCAGTCCTACGAGCAGTACTTC
CATSRDLGQSYEQYF
>.|TRBV6-5|.|TRBJ2-5|17
TGTGCCAGCAGTTACTCGTTGCCGACATGGGGCGGAGAGACCCAGTACTTC
CASSYSLPTWGGETQYF
>TRBD2|TRBV20-1|few|TRBJ2-4|15
TGCAGTGCTACGGGGGCCCTAGCGGGAGCGGTCTTTCAGTACTTC
CSATGALAGAVFQYF
>TRBD1|TRBV3-1|few|TRBJ1-6|15
TGTGCCAGCAGCACGACAGGGGCGATAAATTCACCCCTCCACTTT
CASSTTGAINSPLHF
>TRBD1|TRBV28|.|TRBJ1-1|16
TGTGCCAGCAGCCGCCCGGGACAGGGATCGGGCACTGAAGCTTTCTTT
CASSRPGQGSGTEAFF
>TRBD1|TRBV25-1|few|TRBJ1-1|17
TGTGCCAGCAGTGTTGGGCCCCGACAGGGGGCGGACACTGAAGCTTTCTTT
CASSVGPRQGADTEAFF
>.|TRBV20-1|.|TRBJ1-5|14
TGCAGTGCTAGTCGGGTGGCCAACAATCAGCCCCAGCATTTT
CSASRVANNQPQHF